This T cell receptor (beta chain) was recorded in a study of T cells in Graves' hyperthyroidism and ophthalmopathy. Turning to this clonotype: Its antigen is unidentified. A much larger clone is a single base away; this may be a read error.

Study-wide results and limits: Blood also held most thyroid clonotypes expanded beyond 0.001.

Amplified regions were TCR beta CDR3 sequences from RNA transcripts. Using the HTBI primer set, a first-round RT-PCR was run on the TCR CDR3. Each CDR3 protein is one row after TCRdb ran MiXCR on the multiplex PCR reads. The repertoire consists of a few hundred thousand distinct CDR3 sequences, with roughly 13% occurring once and the leading ten covering 30% to 40%. Germline CDR1 reads MDHEN; CDR2 reads SYDVKM. The CDR3 has 15 amino acids. Among ophthalmopathy patients, the Clinical Activity Score reached at least 3, the NOSPECS grade reached at least 4, and duration remained under 3 months. Patients were excluded because of uncontrolled infection, other autoimmune disease, pregnancy or lactation.

V usage is TRBV28 and J usage is TRBJ1-5, with 7 bases matching TRBD1. The material sequenced was blood. This receptor was identified in a middle-aged woman with Graves' ophthalmopathy. The CDR3 sequence is CAGSSQGDGNQPQHF. CDR3 coding DNA: TGTGCCGGCAGTTCCCAGGGGGATGGCAATCAGCCCCAGCATTTT.